This T cell receptor (beta chain) was captured by sequencing in a study of T cell responses to AZD1222 COVID-19 vaccine. The germline V and J ends were trimmed by 2 bases and 4 bases, with 14 bases remaining between them. The V gene's germline CDR1 is SGHTA and CDR2 FQGTGA. The CDR3 has 15 amino acids. Sequencing used immunoSEQ multiplex PCR; TCRdb keeps in-frame clones, though not all of them. The top ten clones hold more than 3.5% of a sample with 140,000 to 150,000 clones, 90% to 95% of them seen once. The clonotype originates from an adult in good health. This chain connects TRBV7-3 to TRBJ2-5; D ambiguous. The material was peripheral blood, obtained on day 0 of AZD1222 vaccination. The CDR3 protein is CASSLGRVKGETQYF. CDR3 nucleotide sequence: TGTGCCAGCAGCTTAGGCCGGGTGAAAGGAGAGACCCAGTACTTC.